Listed below are T cell receptor beta chains from one sample, sequenced in a study of blood T cell repertoires in COVID-19. The assay was immunoSEQ multiplex PCR, and TCRdb's table has in-frame clones only and misses some. The profile covers around 270,000 clones, with 70% to 90% appearing a single time and around 1% taken by the ten largest. The material sequenced was peripheral blood. These receptors were obtained from a human donor with COVID-19, enrolled during active disease. The donor label of this sample is uncertain. CDR3s include the opening cysteine and the closing phenylalanine or tryptophan. The D gene is left open where the match is weak. Size tells how often a clone was seen (once, few, many) or the class of an expanded clone, and some rows leave it out.

TRBV12-3/TRBV12-4	TRBD1	TRBJ1-2	-	TGTGCCAGCAGCCCCCCGACGGGACAGACTTACACCTTC	CASSPPTGQTYTF
TRBV14	-	TRBJ1-1	-	TGTGCCAGCAGCCGCGTGAGGGAGGCTGAAGCTTTCTTT	CASSRVREAEAFF
TRBV20-1	-	TRBJ1-2	once	TGCAGTGTCTCCGGTGGCTACACCTTC	CSVSGGYTF
TRBV12-3/TRBV12-4	-	TRBJ2-3	once	TGTGCCAGCAGACGGTCCCTGGCAGATACGCAGTATTTT	CASRRSLADTQYF
TRBV7-3	-	TRBJ1-6	-	TGTGCCAGCAGCTTATCGGGACATACCAATTCACCCCTCCACTTT	CASSLSGHTNSPLHF
TRBV18	-	TRBJ2-3	-	TGTGCCAGCTCCCACTACGACTTGGATACGCAGTATTTT	CASSHYDLDTQYF
TRBV9	TRBD2	TRBJ2-5	-	TGTGCCAGCAGCGTAGGACCGGGACTAGCGGTTCAAGAGACCCAGTACTTC	CASSVGPGLAVQETQYF
TRBV6-4	-	TRBJ2-2	-	TGTGCCAGCAGCGAAGGAGCGGCGACCGGGGAGCTGTTTTTT	CASSEGAATGELFF
TRBV18	-	TRBJ1-1	-	TGTGCCAGCTCACCACAACAGGGCGAAACTGAAGCTTTCTTT	CASSPQQGETEAFF
TRBV3-1/TRBV3-2	-	TRBJ1-2	-	TGTGCCAGCAGCCAAGCGCACGGTAACTATGGCTACACCTTC	CASSQAHGNYGYTF
TRBV30	-	TRBJ2-4	-	TGTGCCTGGAGTGTAGGGCGGGACCAAGCCAAAAACATTCAGTACTTC	CAWSVGRDQAKNIQYF
TRBV9	-	TRBJ1-6	-	TGTGCCAGCAGCTCGGAGGAGGGGAATTCACCCCTCCACTTT	CASSSEEGNSPLHF
TRBV6-5	TRBD1	TRBJ1-5	-	TGTGCCAGCACCCGGGACAGAAATCAGCCCCAGCATTTT	CASTRDRNQPQHF
TRBV6-1	TRBD2	TRBJ2-5	-	TGTGCCAGCAGTGAGGGACTAGCGGGCGGGGAGACCCAGTACTTC	CASSEGLAGGETQYF
TRBV6-5	TRBD1	TRBJ1-1	once	TGTGCCAGCTATAGGACAGGGGGCGCTGAAGCTTTCTTT	CASYRTGGAEAFF
TRBV14	-	TRBJ2-7	-	TGTGCCAGCAGCCAACTCACCACTGGACTCAGCTCCTACGAGCAGTACTTC	CASSQLTTGLSSYEQYF
TRBV6-5	TRBD1	TRBJ2-1	-	TGTGCCAGCAGGGTACAGGGGGCCTACAATGAGCAGTTCTTC	CASRVQGAYNEQFF
TRBV19	TRBD1	TRBJ1-1	-	TGTGCCAGTAGTTCCAACCGGGACAGGGCCTTGATTGGAAACACTGAAGCTTTCTTT	CASSSNRDRALIGNTEAFF
TRBV28	TRBD1	TRBJ2-1	-	TGTGCCAGCAGCTATTTAACAGGGGGCGTCAATGAGCAGTTCTTC	CASSYLTGGVNEQFF
TRBV18	-	TRBJ2-1	-	TGTGCCAGCTCACCACCGGGACTGAGTTCGGGTCTGTTCTTC	CASSPPGLSSGLFF
TRBV2	TRBD1	TRBJ1-3	-	TGTGCCAGCAGCGTAACAGGGGACTCTGGAAACACCATATATTTT	CASSVTGDSGNTIYF
TRBV6-2/TRBV6-3	TRBD1	TRBJ2-7	-	TGTGCCAGCAGTTTTGGGACAGGGCAGTACTTC	CASSFGTGQYF
TRBV19	TRBD1	TRBJ2-7	-	TGTGCCAGTCGGGACAGGGCCTACGAGCAGTACTTC	CASRDRAYEQYF
TRBV11-2	TRBD1	TRBJ2-7	-	TGTGCCAGCAGCCGGGGACAGGCTTCCGACGAGCAGTACTTC	CASSRGQASDEQYF
TRBV6-5	-	TRBJ1-2	-	TGTGCCAGCAGCCAAAGACAGGCTGGCGGCTACACCTTC	CASSQRQAGGYTF
TRBV5-1	-	TRBJ2-2	-	TGCGCCAGCAGCTTGGGCCAGGCCTTGTTGAGCGGGGAGCTGTTTTTT	CASSLGQALLSGELFF
TRBV5-4	-	TRBJ1-4	once	TGTGCCAGCAGCCTCGGGTCCCCCTCGGGAAGTGAAAAACTGTTTTTT	CASSLGSPSGSEKLFF
TRBV19	TRBD1	TRBJ2-1	-	TGTGCCAGTAGTTCCTACAGGGGCAATGAGCAGTTCTTC	CASSSYRGNEQFF
TRBV11-2	-	TRBJ2-2	once	TGTGCCAGCAGCTTACCCGGCGGGGAGCTGTTTTTT	CASSLPGGELFF
TRBV5-6	-	TRBJ2-2	-	TGTGCCAGCAGTACCTCCTCTGGGCCGAACACCGGGGAGCTGTTTTTT	CASSTSSGPNTGELFF
TRBV9	TRBD1	TRBJ1-4	-	TGTGCCAGCAGCGTAGGACAGGGGCTGTCTGCAACTAATGAAAAACTGTTTTTT	CASSVGQGLSATNEKLFF
TRBV29-1	-	TRBJ1-5	-	TGCAGCGTTGTACCGGCAACCTCAAGGGGTAGCAATCAGCCCCAGCATTTT	CSVVPATSRGSNQPQHF
TRBV7-7	TRBD2	TRBJ2-5	-	TGTGCTAGCAGCTTACCGATAGCGGGAGGGGAAGAGACCCAGTACTTC	CASSLPIAGGEETQYF
TRBV23-1	-	TRBJ2-7	-	TGCGCCAGCAGTGATACGACAGTGATTGAGGCCGAGCAGTACTTC	CASSDTTVIEAEQYF
TRBV19	TRBD1	TRBJ1-1	-	TGTGCCAGTAGTATAGGGCAGGGGGCGCGGACTGAAGCTTTCTTT	CASSIGQGARTEAFF
TRBV28	-	TRBJ1-6	once	TGTGCCAGCGGTACAGATTATAATTCACCCCTCCACTTT	CASGTDYNSPLHF
TRBV6-1	-	TRBJ2-2	-	TGTGCCAGCAGTGAAGGGCCCGGACTCACCGGGGAGCTGTTTTTT	CASSEGPGLTGELFF
TRBV19	-	TRBJ1-3	-	TGTGCCAGTAGTGGAATGGGGGGATTCGCTGGAAACACCATATATTTT	CASSGMGGFAGNTIYF
TRBV30	TRBD1	TRBJ1-4	-	TGTGCCTGGAGTGACAGGGGGCATGGTGAAAAACTGTTTTTT	CAWSDRGHGEKLFF
TRBV29-1	-	TRBJ1-2	-	TGCAGCGTGGATCAGGGTTATAGTGGCTACACCTTC	CSVDQGYSGYTF
TRBV3-1/TRBV3-2	-	TRBJ2-3	-	TGTGCCAGCAGCCAGAAGGTCCAAGCGAGGGCAGATACGCAGTATTTT	CASSQKVQARADTQYF